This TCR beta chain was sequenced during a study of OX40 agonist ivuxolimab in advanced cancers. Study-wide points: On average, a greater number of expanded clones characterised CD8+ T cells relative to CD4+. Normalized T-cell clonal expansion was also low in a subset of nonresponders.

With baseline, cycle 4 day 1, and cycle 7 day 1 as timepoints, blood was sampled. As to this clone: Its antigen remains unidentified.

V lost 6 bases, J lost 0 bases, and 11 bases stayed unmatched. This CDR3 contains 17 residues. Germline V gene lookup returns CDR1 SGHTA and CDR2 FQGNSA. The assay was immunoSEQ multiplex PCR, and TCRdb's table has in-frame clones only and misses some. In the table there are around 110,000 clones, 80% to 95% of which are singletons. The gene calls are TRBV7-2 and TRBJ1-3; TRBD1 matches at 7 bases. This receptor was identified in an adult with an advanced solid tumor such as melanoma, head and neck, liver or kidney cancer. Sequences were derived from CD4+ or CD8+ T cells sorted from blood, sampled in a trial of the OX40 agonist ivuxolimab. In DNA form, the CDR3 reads TGTGCCAGCAGTGACATGGACAGGAGGTACTCTGGAAACACCATATATTTT. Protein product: CASSDMDRRYSGNTIYF.